The sequence of this TCR beta chain was determined in a study of blood T cell repertoires in COVID-19. Participants' reported clinical history set cohort assignment. Recovered status in Cohort 3 required two negative PCRs, clearance, or symptom resolution. Germline V gene sequence: CDR1 GTSNPN, CDR2 SVGIG (reference sequence). CDR3 length: 14 amino acids. V dropped 4 bases and J dropped 1; count of bases not matched to a gene: 6. In the source study's methods: Estimates of nucleated cell counts were drawn from the amplification of reference gene primers. Assay used: immunoSEQ multiplex PCR; TCRdb lists only in-frame clones, some missing. V, J and clone size are taken as reported in that table, and D and trimming were inferred from the DNA itself. This table holds fewer than 350,000 clones, less than 85% found once.

This chain links TRBV30 with TRBJ1-1, with 7 bases lining up with TRBD1. Source material: PBMCs or T cells enriched from blood (not recorded which). This TCR was recovered from a woman in her fifties or sixties who had recovered from COVID-19. This CDR3 reads CAWNPGQQNTEAFF. The CDR3 DNA follows: TGTGCCTGGAACCCGGGACAGCAGAACACTGAAGCTTTCTTT.